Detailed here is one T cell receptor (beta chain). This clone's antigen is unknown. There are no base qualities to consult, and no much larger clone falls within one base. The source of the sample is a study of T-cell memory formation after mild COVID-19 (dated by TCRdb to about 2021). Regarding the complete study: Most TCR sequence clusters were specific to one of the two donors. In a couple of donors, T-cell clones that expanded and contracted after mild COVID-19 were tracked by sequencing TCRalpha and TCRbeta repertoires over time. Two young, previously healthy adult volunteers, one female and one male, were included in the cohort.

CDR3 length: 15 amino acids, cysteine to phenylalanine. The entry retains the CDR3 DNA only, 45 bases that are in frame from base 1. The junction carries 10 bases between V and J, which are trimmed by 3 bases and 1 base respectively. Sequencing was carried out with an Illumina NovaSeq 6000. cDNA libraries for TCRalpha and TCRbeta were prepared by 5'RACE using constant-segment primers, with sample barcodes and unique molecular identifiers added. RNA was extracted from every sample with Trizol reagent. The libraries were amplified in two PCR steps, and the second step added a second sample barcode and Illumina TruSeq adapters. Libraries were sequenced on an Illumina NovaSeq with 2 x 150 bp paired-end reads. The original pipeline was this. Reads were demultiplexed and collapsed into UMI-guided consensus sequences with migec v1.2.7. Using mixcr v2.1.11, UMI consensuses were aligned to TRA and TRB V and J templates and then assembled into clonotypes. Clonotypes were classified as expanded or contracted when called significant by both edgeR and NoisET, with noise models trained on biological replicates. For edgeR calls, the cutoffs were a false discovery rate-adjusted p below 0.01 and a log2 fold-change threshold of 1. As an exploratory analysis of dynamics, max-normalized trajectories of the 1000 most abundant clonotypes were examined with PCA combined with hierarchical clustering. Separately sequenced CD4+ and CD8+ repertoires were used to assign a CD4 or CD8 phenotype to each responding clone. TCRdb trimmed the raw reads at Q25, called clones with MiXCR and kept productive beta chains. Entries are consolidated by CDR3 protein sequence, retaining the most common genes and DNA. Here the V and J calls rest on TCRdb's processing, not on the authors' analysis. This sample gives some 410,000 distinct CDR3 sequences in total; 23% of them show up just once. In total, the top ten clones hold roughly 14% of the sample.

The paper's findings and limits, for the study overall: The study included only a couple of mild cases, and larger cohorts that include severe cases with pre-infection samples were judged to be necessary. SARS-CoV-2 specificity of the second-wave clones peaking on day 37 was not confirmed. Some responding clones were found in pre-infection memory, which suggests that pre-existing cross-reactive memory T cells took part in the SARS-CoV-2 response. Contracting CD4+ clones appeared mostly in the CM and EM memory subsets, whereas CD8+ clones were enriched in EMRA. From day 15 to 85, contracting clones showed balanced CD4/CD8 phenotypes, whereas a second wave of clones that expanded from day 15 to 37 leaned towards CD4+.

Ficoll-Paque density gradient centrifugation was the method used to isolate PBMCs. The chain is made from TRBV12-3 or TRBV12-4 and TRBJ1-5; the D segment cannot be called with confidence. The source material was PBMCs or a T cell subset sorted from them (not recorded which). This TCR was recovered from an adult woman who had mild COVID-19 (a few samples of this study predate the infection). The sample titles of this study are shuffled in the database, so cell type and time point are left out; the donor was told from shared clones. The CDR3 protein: CASSLAALSNQPQHF. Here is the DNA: TGTGCCAGCAGTTTGGCGGCGCTGAGCAATCAGCCCCAGCATTTT.